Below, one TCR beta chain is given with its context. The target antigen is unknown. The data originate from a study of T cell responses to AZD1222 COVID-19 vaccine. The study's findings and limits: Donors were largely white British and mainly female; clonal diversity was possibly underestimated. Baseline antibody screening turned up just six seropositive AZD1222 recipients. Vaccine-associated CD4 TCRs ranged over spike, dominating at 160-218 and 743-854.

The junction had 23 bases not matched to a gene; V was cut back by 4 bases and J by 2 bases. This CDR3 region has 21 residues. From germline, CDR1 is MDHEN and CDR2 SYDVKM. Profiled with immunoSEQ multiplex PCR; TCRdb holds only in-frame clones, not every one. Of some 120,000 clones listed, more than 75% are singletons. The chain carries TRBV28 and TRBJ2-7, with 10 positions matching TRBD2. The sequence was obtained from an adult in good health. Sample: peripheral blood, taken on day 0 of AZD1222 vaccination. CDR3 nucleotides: TGTGCCAGCAGTTCGCCATTTCAGGGGTATCTAGCGGGAGTATCCCCCTACGAGCAGTACTTC. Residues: CASSSPFQGYLAGVSPYEQYF.